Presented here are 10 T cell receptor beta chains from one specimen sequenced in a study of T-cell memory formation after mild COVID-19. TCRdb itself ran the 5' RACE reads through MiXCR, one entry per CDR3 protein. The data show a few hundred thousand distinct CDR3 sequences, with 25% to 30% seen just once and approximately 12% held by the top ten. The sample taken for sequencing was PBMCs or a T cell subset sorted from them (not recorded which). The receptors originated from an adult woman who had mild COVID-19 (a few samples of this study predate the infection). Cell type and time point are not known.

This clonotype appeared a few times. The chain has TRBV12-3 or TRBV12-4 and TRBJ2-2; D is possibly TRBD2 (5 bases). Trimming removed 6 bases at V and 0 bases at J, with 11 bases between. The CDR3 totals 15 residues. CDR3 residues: CASRPRGSNTGELFF. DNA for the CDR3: TGTGCCAGCAGGCCCCGAGGGTCGAACACCGGGGAGCTGTTTTTT.

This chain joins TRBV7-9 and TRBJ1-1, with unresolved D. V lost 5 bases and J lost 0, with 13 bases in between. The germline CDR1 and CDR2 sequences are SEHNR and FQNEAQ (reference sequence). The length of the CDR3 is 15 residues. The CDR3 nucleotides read TGTGCCAGCAGCGCTCCAGAGAGGATGAACACTGAAGCTTTCTTT. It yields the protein CASSAPERMNTEAFF.

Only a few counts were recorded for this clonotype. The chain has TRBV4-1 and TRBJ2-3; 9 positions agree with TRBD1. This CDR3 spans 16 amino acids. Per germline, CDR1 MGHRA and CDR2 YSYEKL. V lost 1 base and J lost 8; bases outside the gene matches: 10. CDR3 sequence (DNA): TGCGCCAGCAGCCAAGCGTGGGACAGGGAAGCTGTTACGCAGTATTTT. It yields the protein CASSQAWDREAVTQYF.

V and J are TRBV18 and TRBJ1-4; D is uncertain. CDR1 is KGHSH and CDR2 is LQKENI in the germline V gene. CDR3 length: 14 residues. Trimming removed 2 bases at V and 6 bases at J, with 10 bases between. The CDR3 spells CASSPGLLYEKLFF. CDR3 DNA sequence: TGTGCCAGCTCACCAGGGCTTCTCTATGAAAAACTGTTTTTT.

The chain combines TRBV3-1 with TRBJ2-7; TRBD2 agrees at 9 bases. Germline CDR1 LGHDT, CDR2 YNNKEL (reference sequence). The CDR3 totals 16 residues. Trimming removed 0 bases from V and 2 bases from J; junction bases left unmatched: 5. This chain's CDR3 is CASSQEGAGGPYEQYF. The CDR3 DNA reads TGTGCCAGCAGCCAAGAGGGAGCGGGGGGCCCCTACGAGCAGTACTTC.

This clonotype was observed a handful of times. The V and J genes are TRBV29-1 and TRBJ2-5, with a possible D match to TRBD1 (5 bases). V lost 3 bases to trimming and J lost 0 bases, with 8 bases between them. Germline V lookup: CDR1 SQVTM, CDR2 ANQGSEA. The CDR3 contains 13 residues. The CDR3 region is CSVEGLNQETQYF. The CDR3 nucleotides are TGCAGCGTTGAGGGGCTAAACCAAGAGACCCAGTACTTC.

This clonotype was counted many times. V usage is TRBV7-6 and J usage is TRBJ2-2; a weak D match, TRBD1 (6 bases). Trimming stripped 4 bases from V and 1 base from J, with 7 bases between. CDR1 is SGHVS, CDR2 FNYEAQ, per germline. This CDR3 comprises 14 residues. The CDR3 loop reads CASSSTGNTGELFF. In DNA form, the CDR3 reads TGTGCCAGCAGCTCGACAGGGAACACCGGGGAGCTGTTTTTT.

The CDR3 DNA reads as TGTGCCAGCAGCGCATGGGCGGCCCCCTATGGCTACACCTTC. Translating gives CASSAWAAPYGYTF. This chain joins TRBV7-9 and TRBJ1-2; D not certain. There are 14 residues in the CDR3. V lost 5 bases, J lost 4 bases, and 14 bases lay in between. Germline V gene data show CDR1 as SEHNR and CDR2 as FQNEAQ (reference sequence).

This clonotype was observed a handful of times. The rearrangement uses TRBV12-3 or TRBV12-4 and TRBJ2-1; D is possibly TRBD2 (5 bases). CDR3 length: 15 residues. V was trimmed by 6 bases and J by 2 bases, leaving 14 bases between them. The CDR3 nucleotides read TGTGCCAGCAGAACCGGGATCACCGCCTACAATGAGCAGTTCTTC. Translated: CASRTGITAYNEQFF.

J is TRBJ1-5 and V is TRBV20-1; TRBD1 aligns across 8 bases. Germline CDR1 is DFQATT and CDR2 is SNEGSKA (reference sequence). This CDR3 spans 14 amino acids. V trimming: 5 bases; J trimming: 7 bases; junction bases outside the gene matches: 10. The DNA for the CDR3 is TGCAGTGCTGGACAGGGTAGAGAAAGCCAGCCCCAGCATTTT. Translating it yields CSAGQGRESQPQHF.